This T cell receptor beta chain was captured in a study of response to subunit inactivated influenza vaccine (dated by TCRdb to the late 2010s). Background for the entire study: To follow how T cells responded to a trivalent subunit inactivated influenza vaccine, the researchers relied on deep quantitative profiling of the T cell receptor repertoire.

The library was made by RT-PCR. TCRdb lists the instrument as Illumina HiSeq 2500. TCRdb itself trimmed the public reads at Q25 with fastp, ran MiXCR and retained productive beta chains. Rows matching on CDR3 protein sequence are summarized as one entry with the most common DNA and genes. This sample is represented by approximately 530,000 distinct CDR3 sequences; 13% of them were singletons. The ten largest clonotypes hold under 15% of the sample. The study at large found these results: The authors proposed that each seasonal influenza vaccination may bring in only a limited number of new T cells.

Per the publication, the time point label means: 45 days after influenza vaccine administration. From the cysteine up to the phenylalanine, the CDR3 has a length of 16 residues. CDR3 DNA only is kept here, 48 bases in frame from base 1. V sheds 6 bases and J sheds 5 bases, leaving 20 bases between their ends. In this sample, this clonotype turned up many times. This clone's antigen is unknown. No clone much larger than this one lies a single base away; base qualities are absent. The source is a man aged 50 to 59 who received an inactivated influenza vaccine. Donor details come from another sample of the same person, matched by shared clones. The V and J genes are TRBV12-3 or TRBV12-4 and TRBJ1-5; tentative D gene TRBD1, with 5 bases matching. Sequenced here: PBMCs from blood, sampled 45 days after vaccination. CDR3 protein: CASSRISLGEDQPQHF. Here is the DNA: TGTGCCAGCAGCCGCATCTCGTTAGGGGAGGATCAGCCCCAGCATTTT.